This T cell receptor beta chain was observed in a study of PD-L1 blockade in urothelial cancer. Study context: Most patients, twenty-five of 29, were males with bladder-origin cancer. A median approximately 140,000 T cells were found in blood samples.

Time point indicated: pretreatment peripheral blood. Looked up from germline, CDR1 is SNHLY and CDR2 is FYNNEI. This CDR3 has 15 amino acids. V was trimmed by 5 bases and J by 6 bases, leaving 20 bases between them. The data were produced by immunoSEQ multiplex PCR, yet TCRdb's version contains in-frame clones alone and is incomplete. The sample includes some 87,000 clones, roughly 91% of them seen just once. The sample consisted of PBMCs, taken around atezolizumab (anti-PD-L1) treatment. The receptor comes from a man aged 55 to 70 with urothelial cancer. This chain connects TRBV2 to TRBJ2-7, with D perhaps TRBD1 (6 bases). This CDR3 reads CASSLRQGQLSEQYF. The CDR3 DNA is TGTGCCAGCAGTCTACGGCAGGGGCAACTGTCCGAGCAGTACTTC.